This T cell receptor (beta chain) derives from a study of persistence of HIV-infected CD4 T cells. Of note for this clone: Its antigen is not identified.

Findings and limits, study-wide: Antigen-responding cells were enriched for degenerate expanded CDR3beta sequences.

Sequencing used immunoSEQ version 4 in survey mode. Sequencing used immunoSEQ multiplex PCR; TCRdb keeps in-frame clones, though not all of them. There are 40,000 to 45,000 clones in the sample; more than 80% occur only once, and approximately 0.97% lies in the top ten. This nonspecific control used anti-CD3/anti-CD28 bead stimulation of CD4+ T cells. Sorting of responding CD4+ T cells relied on upregulated CD40 ligand together with CD69. The receptor was isolated from an adult man with HIV who was CMV-seropositive. The starting material was CD4+ T cells sorted from PBMCs after approximately 18-hour stimulation, obtained from a patient who received antiretroviral therapy.

The CDR3 spells CASSEGTTARLYNSPLHF. The DNA for the CDR3 is TGTGCCAGCAGTGAAGGGACCACAGCCAGACTGTATAATTCACCCCTCCACTTT. The gene calls are TRBV6-1 and TRBJ1-6; no reliable D call. CDR1 and CDR2 from the germline V gene are MNHNS and SASEGT. Trimming left V 1 base short and J 4 bases short, with 17 bases between. This CDR3 region has 18 residues.